This T cell receptor (beta chain) comes out of a study of Ad26.COV2.S vaccination and SARS-CoV-2 variants. Across the whole study: Ad26.COV2.S given intramuscularly, once or twice 56 days apart.

Treatment of the sample: around 19 received Ad26.COV2.S at low or high dose, single or two shots; roughly five received placebo; per-sample allocation not given. Collection of the samples took place on day 63 after the first injection of vaccine or placebo. The J segment lost 6 bases and the V segment lost 2 bases, leaving 7 bases of the junction unmatched. CDR3 length equals 15 residues. CDR1 is MNHEY, CDR2 SVGEGT, per germline. Repertoires were generated with immunoSEQ multiplex PCR, while TCRdb's copy carries only in-frame clones and drops some. The sample shows hundreds of thousands of clones, more than 70% of them seen only once.

This chain links TRBV6-2 or TRBV6-3 with TRBJ2-3, with TRBD2 identical over 8 bases. Specimen: peripheral blood, collected in a trial of Ad26.COV2.S vaccine versus placebo. The sequence was collected from a person aged 18-60 years who received the Ad26.COV2.S COVID-19 vaccine or a placebo. The CDR3 is CASSYTALAEDTQYF. CDR3 nucleotides: TGTGCCAGCAGTTACACCGCACTAGCGGAGGATACGCAGTATTTT.